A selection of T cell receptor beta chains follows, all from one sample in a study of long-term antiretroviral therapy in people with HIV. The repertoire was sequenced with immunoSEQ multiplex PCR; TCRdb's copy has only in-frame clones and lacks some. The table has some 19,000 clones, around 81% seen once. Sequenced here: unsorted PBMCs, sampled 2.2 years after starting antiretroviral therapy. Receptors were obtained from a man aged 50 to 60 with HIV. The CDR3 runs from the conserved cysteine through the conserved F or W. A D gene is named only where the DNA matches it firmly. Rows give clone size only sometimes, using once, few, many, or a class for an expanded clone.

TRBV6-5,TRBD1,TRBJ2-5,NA,TGTGCCAGCAGTAAACAGGGGCCCGAGACCCAGTACTTC,CASSKQGPETQYF
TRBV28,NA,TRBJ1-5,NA,TGTGCCAGCAGTTTACTGGGTCAGCCCCAGCATTTT,CASSLLGQPQHF
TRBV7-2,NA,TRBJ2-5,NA,TGTGCCAGCACCCGGACCGGGGGGCTGGGGGAGACCCAGTACTTC,CASTRTGGLGETQYF
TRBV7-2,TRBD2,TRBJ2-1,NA,TGTGCCAGCAGCTCCCCGGGACTAGCGGCACCGAGCTCCTACAATGAGCAGTTCTTC,CASSSPGLAAPSSYNEQFF
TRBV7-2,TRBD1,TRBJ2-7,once,TGTGCCAGCAGCTTTCCAGGGGGTCGGTCCTACGAGCAGTACTTC,CASSFPGGRSYEQYF
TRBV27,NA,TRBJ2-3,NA,TGTGCCAGCAGTTTTCAACCCCGCACAGATACGCAGTATTTT,CASSFQPRTDTQYF
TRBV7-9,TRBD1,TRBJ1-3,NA,TGTGCCAGCAGCTTAGCGGGACAGCCTGGAAACACCATATATTTT,CASSLAGQPGNTIYF
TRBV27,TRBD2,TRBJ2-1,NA,TGTGCCAGCAGGATGGCTAGCGGGGGACTATACAATGAGCAGTTCTTC,CASRMASGGLYNEQFF
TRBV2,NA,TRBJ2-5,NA,TGTGCCAGCAGTGCATCCCGGGCCCATGGCGAGACCCAGTACTTC,CASSASRAHGETQYF
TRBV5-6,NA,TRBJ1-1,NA,TGTGCCAGCAGCCTGGGGGGGGGCACTGAAGCTTTCTTT,CASSLGGGTEAFF
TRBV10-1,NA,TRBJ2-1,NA,TGCGCCAGCAGTGAGTCCGGTGACTACAATGAGCAGTTCTTC,CASSESGDYNEQFF
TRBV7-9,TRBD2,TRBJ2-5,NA,TGTGCCAGCAGCTCTCCGGGACTAGGGGACGAGACCCAGTACTTC,CASSSPGLGDETQYF
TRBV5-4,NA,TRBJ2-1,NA,TGTGCCAGCAGCTCCCCGGACGGTGGGGATGAGCAGTTCTTC,CASSSPDGGDEQFF
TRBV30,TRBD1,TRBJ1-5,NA,TGTGCCTGGAGTGTGGCAGGGGGCCCTCAGCCCCAGCATTTT,CAWSVAGGPQPQHF
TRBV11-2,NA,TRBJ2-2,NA,TGTGCCAGCAGCTTACTCTGGGGCGCCGGGGAGCTGTTTTTT,CASSLLWGAGELFF
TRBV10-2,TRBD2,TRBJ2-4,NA,TGCGCCAGCAGTATGACTAGCGGGAGGGCCGAAAACATTCAGTACTTC,CASSMTSGRAENIQYF
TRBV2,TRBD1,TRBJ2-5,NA,TGTGCCAGCAGACCCCAGACAGGGTCGGGCGAGACCCAGTACTTC,CASRPQTGSGETQYF
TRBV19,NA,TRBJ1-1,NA,TGTGCCAGTAGGGGTAAAAGTGTGTGGACTGAAGCTTTCTTT,CASRGKSVWTEAFF
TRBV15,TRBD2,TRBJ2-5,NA,TGTGCCACCAGCAGAGGGACACGACTAGCGGGAAAGGGGGAGACCCAGTACTTC,CATSRGTRLAGKGETQYF
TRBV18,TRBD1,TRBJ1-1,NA,TGTGCCAGCTCAACGAGGGGGCTTACTCAGAACACTGAAGCTTTCTTT,CASSTRGLTQNTEAFF
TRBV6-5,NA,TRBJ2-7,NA,TGTGCCAGCAGTCAAACAGGTGGGGGGCCTTTGGAGCAGTACTTC,CASSQTGGGPLEQYF
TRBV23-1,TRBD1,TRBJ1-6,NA,TGCGCCAGCAGTCAACCAACAGGGGGCGAACATAATTCACCCCTCCACTTT,CASSQPTGGEHNSPLHF
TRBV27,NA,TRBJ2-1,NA,TGTGCCAGCAGCCCAGGCGGGTGGCAGCAGTTCTTC,CASSPGGWQQFF
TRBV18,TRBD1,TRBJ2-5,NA,TGTGCCAGCTCACCAGGGACAGCTCCGGTGGAAGAGACCCAGTACTTC,CASSPGTAPVEETQYF
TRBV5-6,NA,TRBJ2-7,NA,TGTGCCAGCAGCTTGTTGGGCAGGGCCTACGAGCAGTACTTC,CASSLLGRAYEQYF
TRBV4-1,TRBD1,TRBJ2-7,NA,TGCGCCAGCAGCCAAGTTAGACAGGGTGAGGGCTACGAGCAGTACTTC,CASSQVRQGEGYEQYF
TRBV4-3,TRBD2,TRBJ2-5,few,TGCGCCAGCAGCCAAGATTTTTCGGCTGGTGGCGGGGGGGCCCCAGAGACCCAGTACTTC,CASSQDFSAGGGGAPETQYF
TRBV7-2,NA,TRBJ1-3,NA,TGTGCCAGCAGCCGGACGGACTCTGGAAACACCATATATTTT,CASSRTDSGNTIYF
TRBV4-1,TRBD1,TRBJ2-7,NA,TGCGCCAGCAGCCAAGTTGGGACAGGGGGCGAGCAGTACTTC,CASSQVGTGGEQYF
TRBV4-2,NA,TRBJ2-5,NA,TGTGCCAGCAGCCAAGTAGGTGGGGTGGGGTACCAAGAGACCCAGTACTTC,CASSQVGGVGYQETQYF
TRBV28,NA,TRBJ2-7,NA,TGTGCCAGCAGTTTGGCCCCTATGGCCGAGCAGTACTTC,CASSLAPMAEQYF
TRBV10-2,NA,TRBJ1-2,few,TGCGCCAGCAGTGGGGCAGGGCCTGGCTACACCTTC,CASSGAGPGYTF
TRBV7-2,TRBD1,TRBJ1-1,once,TGTGCCAGCAGCGCGCGACAGGGAAGGAACACTGAAGCTTTCTTT,CASSARQGRNTEAFF
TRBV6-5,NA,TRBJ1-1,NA,TGTGCCAGCAGTTACACACAGGGTGGTACTGAAGCTTTCTTT,CASSYTQGGTEAFF
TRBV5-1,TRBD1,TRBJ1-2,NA,TGCGCCAGCAGCTTGGCGGGACAGGGTGGCGGCTACACCTTC,CASSLAGQGGGYTF
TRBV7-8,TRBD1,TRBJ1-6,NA,TGTGCCAGCAGCTACAGGGGTAGTAATTCACCCCTCCACTTT,CASSYRGSNSPLHF
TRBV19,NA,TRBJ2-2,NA,TGTGCCAGTAGTATGGGAGCCGGGCTTCTAAACACCGGGGAGCTGTTTTTT,CASSMGAGLLNTGELFF
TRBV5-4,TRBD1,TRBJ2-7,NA,TGTGCCAGCAGAGAGGGTGGGACAGGGGCTTACGAGCAGTACTTC,CASREGGTGAYEQYF
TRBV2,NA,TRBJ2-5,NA,TGTGCCAGCAGTGAACAGCAAACCCAAGAGACCCAGTACTTC,CASSEQQTQETQYF
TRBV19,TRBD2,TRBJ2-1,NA,TGTGCCAGTAGTATCTTTGGCGGGGGGCTCCAGGGTGAGCAGTTCTTC,CASSIFGGGLQGEQFF
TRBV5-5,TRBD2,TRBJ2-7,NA,TGTGCCAGCAGACCGACTAGCGGGCATTCCTACGAGCAGTACTTC,CASRPTSGHSYEQYF
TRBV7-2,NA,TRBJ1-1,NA,TGTGCCAGCAGCTTATTTGCCCAACGACAGATAACTGAAGCTTTCTTT,CASSLFAQRQITEAFF
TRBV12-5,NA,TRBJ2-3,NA,TGTGCTAGTGGTTTGGTACAGGCGGGCTACAGGGATACGCAGTATTTT,CASGLVQAGYRDTQYF
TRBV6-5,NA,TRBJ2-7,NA,TGTGCCAGCAGTTCTGGAGAAGGTCCCTACGAGCAGTACTTC,CASSSGEGPYEQYF
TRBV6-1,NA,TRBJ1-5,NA,TGTGCCAGCAGTTTCCAGCCCCAGCATTTT,CASSFQPQHF
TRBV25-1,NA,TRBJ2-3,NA,TGTGCCAGCAGTGATCCCTTTGGACAAAACGGGAAGCGTACGCAGTATTTT,CASSDPFGQNGKRTQYF
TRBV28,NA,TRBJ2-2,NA,TGTGCCAGCCTAAGGCACACCGGGGAGCTGTTTTTT,CASLRHTGELFF
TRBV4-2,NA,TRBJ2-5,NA,TGTGCCAGCAGCCAAGGGGGACTTCTGTACCAAGAGACCCAGTACTTC,CASSQGGLLYQETQYF
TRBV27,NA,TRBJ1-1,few,TGTGCCAGCCGATTAGGCAGGGCGGGGACTGAAGCTTTCTTT,CASRLGRAGTEAFF
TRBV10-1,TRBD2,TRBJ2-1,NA,TGCGCCAGCGCTAGCGGCATACATTCGGATGAGCAGTTCTTC,CASASGIHSDEQFF
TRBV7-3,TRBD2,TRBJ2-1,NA,TGTGCCAGCAGCCCAGTGAGCGGGGGGGCCTACAATGAGCAGTTCTTC,CASSPVSGGAYNEQFF
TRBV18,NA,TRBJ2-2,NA,TGTGCCAGCTCACCACCCAAGAACGGGGAGCTGTTTTTT,CASSPPKNGELFF
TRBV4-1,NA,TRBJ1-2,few,TGCGCCAGCAGCGGTACCCCCGGGACGTACAGTGGCTACACCTTC,CASSGTPGTYSGYTF
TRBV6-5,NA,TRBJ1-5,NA,TGTGCCAGCAGTTGGGGCAGGCCTTACGGAAATCAGCCCCAGCATTTT,CASSWGRPYGNQPQHF
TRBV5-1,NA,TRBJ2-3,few,TGCGCCAGCAGCCCCGGGGCAGTAGGCACAGATACGCAGTATTTT,CASSPGAVGTDTQYF
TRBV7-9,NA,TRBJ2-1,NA,TGTGCCAGCAGCGGTCGGGGGATCAGCTACAATGAGCAGTTCTTC,CASSGRGISYNEQFF
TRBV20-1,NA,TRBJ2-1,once,TGCAGTCCCCGGGGCTACAATGAGCAGTTCTTC,CSPRGYNEQFF
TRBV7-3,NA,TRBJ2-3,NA,TGTGCCAGCAGCTTAGCCGCAGCGGTTAGCACAGATACGCAGTATTTT,CASSLAAAVSTDTQYF
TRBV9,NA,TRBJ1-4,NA,TGTGCCAGCAGCTACACCGGGACAATTAATGAAAAACTGTTTTTT,CASSYTGTINEKLFF